This TCR beta chain was sequenced in a study of prognosis after radiotherapy for stage I lung cancer. Germline CDR1 is SGHRS and CDR2 is YFSETQ. The CDR3 loop spans 15 amino acids. In this sample, this clonotype turned up a few times. A much larger clone differs by one base, so this may be a read error. The study amplified the TCR beta CDR3 region from genomic DNA. This amplification was carried out by two rounds of multiplex PCR. Every TRBV and TRBJ gene had its own specific primer in first-round PCR. TCRdb called the multiplex PCR reads again in MiXCR, with one record for every CDR3 protein. This sample has tens of thousands of distinct CDR3 sequences, with approximately 44% found just once.

This chain connects TRBV5-1 to TRBJ2-3; 14 positions match TRBD2. Sequencing was performed on PBMCs, taken before or after stereotactic body radiation therapy (not recorded which). This sequence originates from a donor aged 50 or older with non-small cell lung cancer. The CDR3 coding sequence is TGCGCCAGCAGCGGGACTAGCGGGAGAAGAGATACGCGGTATTTT. Residues: CASSGTSGRRDTRYF.